Shown below are 19 T cell receptor beta chains from a single sample sequenced in a study of blood T cells in healthy people across ages. Then a second PCR, running roughly 7 to 11 cycles, was carried out with a sample-barcoded 5' primer and a J-beta primer mix. One entry per CDR3 protein, called by TCRdb with MiXCR from the 5' RACE reads. The profile shows 1.8 million or so distinct CDR3 sequences, 35% to 50% of them singletons. Sample: blood. All receptors derive from a human donor in good health.

This chain links TRBV5-1 with TRBJ2-1, with 16 bases fitting TRBD2. J was trimmed by 9 bases and V by 3 bases; bases with no gene match: 6. The germline V gene has CDR1 SGHRS and CDR2 YFSETQ. CDR3 length equals 16 residues. The CDR3 reads CASSWTGTSGGVEQFF. CDR3 nucleotide sequence: TGCGCCAGCAGCTGGACCGGGACTAGCGGGGGGGTTGAGCAGTTCTTC.

The chain has TRBV27 and TRBJ2-5; D unclear. The CDR3 spans 13 residues. Trimming pared 5 bases from V and 0 bases from J, leaving 7 bases between. The germline gives CDR1 MNHEY, CDR2 SMNVEV (reference sequence). The CDR3 DNA sequence: TGTGCCAGCAGTATGTACAACCAAGAGACCCAGTACTTC. It translates to CASSMYNQETQYF.

The V gene is TRBV5-1, the J gene TRBJ2-3; 15 bases match TRBD2. The CDR3 is 19 residues long. Germline V gene sequence: CDR1 SGHRS, CDR2 YFSETQ. Trimming cost V 1 base and J 0 bases; bases outside gene matches: 6. The CDR3 DNA is TGCGCCAGCAGCTTGCCCGGGACTAGCGGGGGGACAAGCACAGATACGCAGTATTTT. This translates into CASSLPGTSGGTSTDTQYF.

This chain uses TRBV7-2 with TRBJ1-1; D is unclear. V was clipped by 6 bases and J by 6 bases, with 11 bases between them. CDR3 length: 12 residues. Germline-derived CDR1 and CDR2 are SGHTA and FQGNSA. CDR3: CASSSDYPEAFF. CDR3 nucleotides: TGTGCCAGCAGTTCAGACTATCCTGAAGCTTTCTTT. The full variable domain, completed using reference TRBV7-2 and TRBJ1-1, is GAGVSQSPSNKVTEKGKDVELRCDPISGHTALYWYRQSLGQGLEFLIYFQGNSAPDKSGLPSDRFSAERTGGSVSTLTIQRTQQEDSAVYLCASSSDYPEAFFGQGTRLTVV.

This clonotype came up a few times. The chain uses TRBV12-3 or TRBV12-4 and TRBJ1-4; D remains unclear. Trimming pared 3 bases from V and 10 bases from J, leaving 6 bases between. This CDR3 comprises 11 residues. CDR3 nucleotides: TGTGCCAGCAGTTTTGAGGGAAAACTGTTTTTT. It specifies CASSFEGKLFF.

This clonotype was counted a few times. One end of the junction does not line up with germline, which may come from a read error. V is TRBV15 and J is TRBJ2-1; 8 positions agree with TRBD1. Germline V lookup: CDR1 LNHNV, CDR2 YYDKDF (reference sequence). The CDR3 runs to 16 residues. The CDR3 sequence: CATSRVRQGSCNEQFF. As DNA, the CDR3 is TGTGCCACCAGCAGAGTCCGACAGGGGTCCTGCAATGAGCAGTTCTTC.

This clonotype was counted many times. The chain uses TRBV12-3 or TRBV12-4 and TRBJ2-4; TRBD1 agrees at 7 bases. Germline trimming cut 3 bases from V and 8 bases from J; bases unmatched to any gene: 7. The CDR3 has 14 residues. The CDR3: CASSFGLTGDIQYF. The CDR3 DNA sequence: TGTGCCAGCAGTTTTGGGCTTACAGGGGACATTCAGTACTTC.

This clonotype came up a few times. The chain joins TRBV10-3 to TRBJ2-6; 11 nucleotides agree with TRBD2. Germline V gives CDR1 ENHRY, CDR2 SYGVKD. The trim removed 3 bases at V and 0 bases at J, leaving 1 base unmatched. CDR3 length: 17 amino acids. CDR3 in amino acids: CAISDSGGASGANVLTF. The CDR3 bases are TGTGCCATCAGTGATAGCGGGGGGGCCTCTGGGGCCAACGTCCTGACTTTC.

This clonotype was seen a handful of times. The chain is built from TRBV2 and TRBJ2-3; possible D gene TRBD2, 5 bases. The CDR3 extends over 15 amino acids. The germline CDR1 and CDR2 sequences are SNHLY and FYNNEI. Trimming removed 5 bases from V and 0 bases from J, with 12 bases in between. The DNA of the CDR3 is TGTGCCAGCAGTCCCGGGATACCCAGCACAGATACGCAGTATTTT. The encoded protein is CASSPGIPSTDTQYF.

The chain is built from TRBV4-1 and TRBJ1-2, with TRBD1 identical over 7 bases. Trimming at V came to 1 base and at J to 3 bases, leaving 5 bases not matched to a gene. The CDR3 consists of 15 residues. Germline V lookup: CDR1 MGHRA, CDR2 YSYEKL. The CDR3 sequence: CASSQGRQGYYGYTF. In nucleotides, the CDR3 is TGCGCCAGCAGCCAAGGCCGACAGGGTTACTATGGCTACACCTTC.

The genes are TRBV12-3 or TRBV12-4 and TRBJ2-1; D may correspond to TRBD1 or TRBD2 (5 bases each). The CDR3 extends over 16 amino acids. V was pared by 3 bases and J by 5 bases, with 17 bases between. Here the CDR3 DNA reads TGTGCCAGCAGTTTTGAGACAGAGGGGAGCCACAATGAGCAGTTCTTC. Protein: CASSFETEGSHNEQFF.

This clonotype was found a few times. This chain's CDR3 is CASSPSTGTADTQYF. DNA of the CDR3: TGTGCCAGCAGCCCGTCCACCGGTACCGCAGATACGCAGTATTTT. The chain joins TRBV7-7 to TRBJ2-3; no definite D call. V lost 5 bases and J lost 4, with 16 bases in between. The CDR3 extends over 15 amino acids. Germline loops: CDR1 SSHAT, CDR2 FNYEAQ (reference sequence).

The J gene is TRBJ1-2, the V gene TRBV28, with 7 positions matching TRBD1. Germline CDR1 MDHEN, CDR2 SYDVKM. J was trimmed by 7 bases and V by 5 bases; bases with no gene match: 7. The CDR3 sequence is 13 residues long. CDR3 nucleotide sequence: TGTGCCAGCAGTCCGGTTACAGGGGTTGGCTACACCTTC. Its protein is CASSPVTGVGYTF.

The chain is built from TRBV4-3 and TRBJ1-1; D is unclear. Germline-derived CDR1 and CDR2 are LGHNA and YSLEER. The CDR3 loop spans 15 amino acids. Trimming cost V 4 bases and J 4 bases, with 16 bases left between them. The CDR3 sequence: CASSPRTVASTEAFF. The CDR3 nucleotides read TGCGCCAGCAGCCCCCGGACGGTAGCGAGCACTGAAGCTTTCTTT.

Details on this clonotype: A much larger clone differs from this one at a single base, so this may be a read error. The rearrangement joins TRBV28 to TRBJ2-4; possibly TRBD1 or TRBD2 for D (6 bases each). Germline CDR1 MDHEN, CDR2 SYDVKM. CDR3 size: 13 residues. V was cut by 3 bases and J by 13 bases, with 16 bases left in between. Here the CDR3 DNA reads TGTGCCAGCAGTTTCGGGGGCCGAGAGGCCCAGTACTTC. This codes for CASSFGGREAQYF.

For this clonotype: The junction and the germline gene differ at one end; a read error may be behind it. The V call is TRBV29-1, the J call TRBJ2-3; the D gene could be TRBD1 or TRBD2 (5 bases each). Germline V lookup: CDR1 SQVTM, CDR2 ANQGSEA. This CDR3 has 13 residues. CDR3: CSVDGTNTDTQYF. The CDR3 DNA reads as TGTAGCGTCGATGGGACCAACACAGATACGCAGTATTTT.

This rearrangement joins TRBV7-2 to TRBJ1-6; D call uncertain. The length of the CDR3 is 13 residues. Germline V lookup: CDR1 SGHTA, CDR2 FQGNSA. The V and J ends lost 1 base and 10 bases respectively, with 8 bases between them. This chain's CDR3 is CASSLDPGSPLHF. The DNA of the CDR3 is TGTGCCAGCAGCTTAGACCCTGGATCACCCCTCCACTTT.

This clonotype was picked up one time. This sequence joins TRBV4-3 and TRBJ2-5, with D unclear. This CDR3 is 13 amino acids long. The germline V gene has CDR1 LGHNA and CDR2 YSLEER. The V end was cut by 0 bases, the J end by 11 bases, with 13 bases between. Here the CDR3 reads CASSQEPYNEQYF. The CDR3 DNA sequence: TGCGCCAGCAGCCAAGAACCCTACAATGAGCAGTACTTC.

The chain uses TRBV7-2 and TRBJ2-3; TRBD2 matches 13 bases. The CDR3 spans 20 residues. CDR1 and CDR2 (germline): SGHTA, FQGNSA. Germline trimming cut 6 bases from V and 0 bases from J; bases unmatched to any gene: 15. In DNA, the CDR3 is TGTGCCAGCAGGGGGGGAACGGCGACTAGCGGGGGGACTAGCACAGATACGCAGTATTTT. Protein sequence: CASRGGTATSGGTSTDTQYF.